This paragraph reports one TCR beta chain. It lacks a known antigen. Within one base of it there is no much larger clone, and no base qualities were kept. These data belong to a study of blood T cell repertoires in COVID-19 (dated by TCRdb to the early 2020s). Concerning the study at large: The collaborator samples originated in the United States, Italy and Spain and spanned the acute and convalescent phases of COVID-19. The material from the prospective study consisted of cDNA or gDNA derived from T cells, B-cell-depleted T cells, or PBMCs. The dataset comprised deeply sampled blood TCRbeta repertoires from subjects exposed to, actively infected with, or recovered from COVID-19. The repertoires were released in a freely available public database meant as a resource for research on the immune response to SARS-CoV-2. The samples were drawn from two sources: the first 160 participants of the ongoing ImmuneRACE study, and some 1,300 subjects contributed by 6 global collaborators. Where available, HLA class I and class II types were taken from metadata supplied by the sample provider and were not determined by assay-based typing. The sample metadata nearly always contained a de-identified subject ID, COVID-19 status, age in years and sex.

TCRbeta CDR3 regions were amplified from genomic DNA using the immunoSEQ Assay, a bias-controlled multiplex PCR. The paper's processing steps were these. Within the assay, amplification of reference gene primers was used to estimate how many nucleated cells each sample contained. To quantify the absolute abundance of each unique TCRbeta CDR3 rearrangement, sequence reads were collapsed and filtered. For each sample, productive Simpson clonality was calculated as the square root of Simpson's diversity index across productive rearrangements. TCRdb carries this immuneACCESS record with in-frame sequences only. Its versions omit some clonotypes, under half of them owing to an unresolved V gene in the studies checked, with the rest unexplained. The D gene and trimming were derived from the DNA, and the V and J assignments and clone size from that table. The sample data list roughly 80,000 clones, and roughly nine tenths of these were observed just once. The top ten constitute about 9% of the sample.

Reading the germline V gene gives CDR1 SGHRS and CDR2 YFSETQ. V ends up 4 bases short and J 3 bases short, with an unmatched junction base count of 10. The CDR3 goes from the cysteine to the phenylalanine over 17 residues. Of the read, only the CDR3 DNA is kept; its 51 bases are in frame from base 1. Each collaborating institution followed its own protocols to collect whole blood in K2EDTA tubes. For TCRbeta analysis, collaborators shipped samples as frozen whole blood, isolated PBMCs, or DNA extracted from either of those sample types. Results and caveats for the whole study, not just this receptor: How much clinical and demographic metadata was included differed by source and by participant, and the metadata was provided uncurated.

The V and J genes are TRBV5-1 and TRBJ2-3, with TRBD1 identical over 11 junction bases. This sequence originates from a human donor in a cohort sampled during active COVID-19. The sample was peripheral blood. The DNA sequence is as follows: TGCGCCAGCAGCCCGGGAAGGACAGGGGGCAAGACAGATACGCAGTATTTT. Translated, this gives CASSPGRTGGKTDTQYF.